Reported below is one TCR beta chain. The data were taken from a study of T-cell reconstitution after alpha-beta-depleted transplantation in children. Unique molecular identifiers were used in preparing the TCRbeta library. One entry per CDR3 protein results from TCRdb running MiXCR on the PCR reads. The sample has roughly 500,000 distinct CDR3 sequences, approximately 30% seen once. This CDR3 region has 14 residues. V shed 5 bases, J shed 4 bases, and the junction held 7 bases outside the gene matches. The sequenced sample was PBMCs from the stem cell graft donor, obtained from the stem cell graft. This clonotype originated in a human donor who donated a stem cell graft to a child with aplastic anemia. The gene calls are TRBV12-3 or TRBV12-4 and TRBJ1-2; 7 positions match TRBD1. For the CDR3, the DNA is TGTGCCAGCAGTAGAGGGGGCGCCATCTATGGCTACACCTTC. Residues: CASSRGGAIYGYTF.